Listed here is a single TCR beta chain. Its cognate antigen is unknown. The donors were all Caucasian adults (living in Nashville, Tennessee). Method: immunoSEQ multiplex PCR; TCRdb's copy keeps in-frame clones and lacks some. The sample consists of about 2.4 million clones, more than 90% of them appearing once. This sample was taken from a study of shared clonotypes between healthy human individuals. Findings and limits, study-wide: Larger estimated richness was generally recorded for naive subsets relative to memory subsets. It was the non-shared clonotypes that had lower generation probabilities than clonotypes shared by all four donors.

CDR3 length equals 16 residues. Germline-derived CDR1 and CDR2 are SGHTA and FQGNSA. The V and J ends lost 1 base and 7 bases respectively, with 19 bases between them. The sequenced sample consisted of naive CD4+ T cells sorted from blood. Subset here: CD45RA+ positively selected. The genes are TRBV7-2 and TRBJ2-5, with D maybe TRBD2 (6 bases). The sequence was collected from a man aged 18 to 29 in good health. This CDR3 reads CASSLVATSGPWTQYF. DNA for the CDR3: TGTGCCAGCAGCTTAGTAGCGACTAGTGGCCCATGGACCCAGTACTTC.